Each of the 5 T cell receptor beta chains below was sequenced from the same sample in a study of blood T cell repertoires in COVID-19. Using immunoSEQ multiplex PCR, the repertoire was profiled, and TCRdb retains in-frame clones only, with some absent. This repertoire shows about 150,000 clones, roughly 88% found once; its top ten account for approximately 9.7%. Sequencing was performed on peripheral blood. These receptors were collected from a woman aged 50 to 65 with acute or convalescent COVID-19.

This clone was seen once. This chain uses TRBV28 with TRBJ2-1, with TRBD2 matching over 8 bases. The CDR3 loop spans 14 amino acids. CDR1 and CDR2 from the germline V gene are MDHEN and SYDVKM. Unmatched junction bases numbered 4, after V lost 5 bases and J lost 4 bases. CDR3: CASSDSGKYNEQFF. CDR3 DNA: TGTGCCAGCAGTGATAGCGGGAAATACAATGAGCAGTTCTTC.

The CDR3 spells CASSLGQASYEQYF. CDR3 DNA: TGTGCCAGCAGCTTAGGACAGGCGAGCTACGAGCAGTACTTC. The chain links TRBV11-2 to TRBJ2-7; the D gene is possibly TRBD1 (6 bases). The CDR3 loop spans 14 amino acids. CDR1 is SGHAT, CDR2 FQNNGV, per germline. With 1 base removed from V and 3 bases from J, the gap between germline ends came to 10 bases.

The CDR3 DNA follows: TGTGCCAGCAGTGAAGACAGGGGTGACACTGAAGCTTTCTTT. It codes for CASSEDRGDTEAFF. The rearrangement joins TRBV6-1 to TRBJ1-1, with 7 bases matching TRBD1. The ends lost 1 base at V and 3 bases at J; junction bases unmatched: 2. CDR3 length: 14 amino acids. CDR1 is MNHNS and CDR2 is SASEGT in the germline V gene.

The CDR3 bases are TGTGCCAGCAGTGAAGAAGCCCTCTATGGCTACACCTTC. Translation gives CASSEEALYGYTF. The chain carries TRBV6-1 and TRBJ1-2; D unresolved. Trimming took 1 base from V and 4 from J, leaving 7 bases between them. The CDR3 is made up of 13 amino acids. Germline V lookup: CDR1 MNHNS, CDR2 SASEGT.

Concerning this clone itself: The junction shows a germline mismatch at one end, possibly a read error. V and J are TRBV6-4 and TRBJ2-7, with 12 bases fitting TRBD1. CDR3 length equals 18 residues. Germline V CDR1 and CDR2: MRHNA, SNTAGT. CDR3: CASSNSPTRDRGQGEQYF. The DNA for the CDR3 is TGTGCCAGCAGTAACTCACCCACCCGGGACAGGGGGCAGGGGGAGCAGTACTTC.